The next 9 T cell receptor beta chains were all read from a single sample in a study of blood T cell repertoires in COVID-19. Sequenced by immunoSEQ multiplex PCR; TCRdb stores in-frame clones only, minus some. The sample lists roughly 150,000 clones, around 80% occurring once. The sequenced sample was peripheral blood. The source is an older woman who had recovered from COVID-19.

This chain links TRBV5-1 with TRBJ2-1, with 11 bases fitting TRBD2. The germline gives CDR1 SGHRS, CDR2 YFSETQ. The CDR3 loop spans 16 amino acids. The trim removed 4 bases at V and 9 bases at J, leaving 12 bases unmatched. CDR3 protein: CASSHTLAGVGGEQFF. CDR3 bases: TGCGCCAGCAGCCACACACTAGCGGGAGTAGGGGGTGAGCAGTTCTTC.

DNA of the CDR3: TGTGCCAGCAGCTTAACCGGGGGGTCGGGCCTAGGGGAGACCCAGTACTTC. It codes for CASSLTGGSGLGETQYF. This chain joins TRBV7-3 and TRBJ2-5, with 7 positions matching TRBD2. CDR1 is SGHTA, CDR2 FQGTGA, per germline. The J segment lost 5 bases and the V segment lost 0 bases, leaving 12 bases of the junction unmatched. The CDR3 extends over 17 amino acids.

The CDR3, as DNA: TGTGCCAGCAGCTTGGGACTAGCGGGGCCGGGAGGCACAGATACGCAGTATTTT. Protein: CASSLGLAGPGGTDTQYF. The chain couples TRBV5-6 to TRBJ2-3; 11 nucleotides align to TRBD2. Germline V gene sequence: CDR1 SGHDT, CDR2 YYEEEE. V shed 0 bases and J 1 base; nucleotides not matched to a gene: 7. CDR3 length equals 18 residues. The full variable domain, with the rest looked up from reference TRBV5-6 and TRBJ2-3, is DAGVTQSPTHLIKTRGQQVTLRCSPKSGHDTVSWYQQALGQGPQFIFQYYEEEERQRGNFPDRFSGHQFPNYSSELNVNALLLGDSALYLCASSLGLAGPGGTDTQYFGPGTRLTVL.

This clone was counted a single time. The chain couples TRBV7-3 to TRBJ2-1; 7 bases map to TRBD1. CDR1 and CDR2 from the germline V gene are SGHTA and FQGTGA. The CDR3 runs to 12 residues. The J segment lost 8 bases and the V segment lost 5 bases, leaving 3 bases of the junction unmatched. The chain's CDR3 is CASSLGQDEQFF. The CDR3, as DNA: TGTGCCAGCAGCCTCGGACAGGATGAGCAGTTCTTC.

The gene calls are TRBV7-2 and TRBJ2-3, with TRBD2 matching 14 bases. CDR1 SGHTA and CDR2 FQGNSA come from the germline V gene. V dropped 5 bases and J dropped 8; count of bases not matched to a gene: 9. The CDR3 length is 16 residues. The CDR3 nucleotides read TGTGCCAGCAGCCTAGAACCGGGACTAGCGGGAGTTACGCAGTATTTT. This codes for CASSLEPGLAGVTQYF.

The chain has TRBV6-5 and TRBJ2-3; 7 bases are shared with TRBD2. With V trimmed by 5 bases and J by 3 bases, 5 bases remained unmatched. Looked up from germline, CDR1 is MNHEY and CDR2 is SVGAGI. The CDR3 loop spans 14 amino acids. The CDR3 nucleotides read TGTGCCAGCAGTCGCCCCGGGGGGACAGATACGCAGTATTTT. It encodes CASSRPGGTDTQYF.

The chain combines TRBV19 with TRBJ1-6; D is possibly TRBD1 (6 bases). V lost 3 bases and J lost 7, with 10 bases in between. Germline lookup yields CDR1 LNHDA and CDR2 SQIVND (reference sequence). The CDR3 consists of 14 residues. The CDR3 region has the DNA TGTGCCAGTAGTATCGGGGGGCCAAATTCACCCCTCCACTTT. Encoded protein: CASSIGGPNSPLHF. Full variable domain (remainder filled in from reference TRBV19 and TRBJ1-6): DGGITQSPKYLFRKEGQNVTLSCEQNLNHDAMYWYRQDPGQGLRLIYYSQIVNDFQKGDIAEGYSVSREKKESFPLTVTSAQKNPTAFYLCASSIGGPNSPLHFGNGTRLTVT.

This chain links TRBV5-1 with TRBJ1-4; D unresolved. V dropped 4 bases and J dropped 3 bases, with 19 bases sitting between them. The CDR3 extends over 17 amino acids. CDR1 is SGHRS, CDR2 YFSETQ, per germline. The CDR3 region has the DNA TGCGCCAGCAGCGGAGGATCCGGCCCCTCCCCTAATGAAAAACTGTTTTTT. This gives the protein CASSGGSGPSPNEKLFF.

CDR3 DNA: TGTGCCAGCAGTCGACCGGGACTAGCGGTGCAGTACTTC. The encoded protein is CASSRPGLAVQYF. The chain links TRBV5-8 to TRBJ2-7; 11 positions agree with TRBD2. There are 13 residues in the CDR3. V dropped 5 bases and J dropped 9; count of bases not matched to a gene: 7. In germline, CDR1 is SGHTS, CDR2 YDEGEE.